This T cell receptor (beta chain) was sequenced for a study of blood T cell repertoires in COVID-19. Followed over time, Seattle patients had been enrolled while infection was active. The germline CDR1 and CDR2 sequences are SGHTA and FQGTGA. This CDR3 comprises 18 residues. The J segment lost 0 bases and the V segment lost 4 bases, leaving 9 bases of the junction unmatched. Original processing methods: Amplification from reference gene primers served as the basis for estimated nucleated cell counts. Assay: immunoSEQ multiplex PCR; the TCRdb copy retains only in-frame clones and omits some. The DNA was the basis for D and trimming; V, J and clone size are from that table. The data hold nearly 110,000 clones, with 76% observed a single time.

This sequence joins TRBV7-3 and TRBJ2-3; 11 bases are shared with TRBD2. The TCR was taken from a man at least 80 years old with COVID-19, enrolled during active disease. The sequenced sample was peripheral blood. The CDR3 protein is CASSSGLAGPLSTDTQYF. In nucleotides, the CDR3 is TGTGCCAGCAGCTCCGGACTAGCGGGCCCACTAAGCACAGATACGCAGTATTTT.